A selection of T cell receptor beta chains follows, all from one sample in a study of T cell repertoires in cytomegalovirus infection. These TCRs are of unknown antigen specificity. One entry per CDR3 protein, called by TCRdb with MiXCR from the reads. This table has around 900,000 distinct CDR3 sequences, approximately 33% appearing once. The sample here was cultured CD8+ T cells from PBMCs, taken from culture after CMV antigen stimulation. These receptor sequences come from a human donor in good health (CMV status not recorded). Some clones in this sample may be carry-over from other donors' samples. The CDR3 runs from the conserved cysteine through the conserved F or W. The size of a clone is reported for some rows only, either as once, few or many, or as a class for expanded clones.

clone_size	v_call	cdr3_aa
-	TRBV7-9	CASSSPTVAGGNEQFF
few	TRBV7-9	CASSLGGQFYGYTF
-	TRBV19	CASSKIPGTDTQYF
-	TRBV12-3/TRBV12-4	CASSQNGNEQFF
-	TRBV6-2/TRBV6-3	CASSYSPGQGNEQFF
many	TRBV7-8	CASSLGSGGYEQYF
-	TRBV2	CATLHREQETQYF
-	TRBV2	CASSEAQGARFGNQPQHF
-	TRBV9	CASSRPGATNYGYTF
-	TRBV6-5	CASSPGGSLMYTQYF
-	TRBV7-8	CASSLARGQGADTQYF
once	TRBV10-3	CAIMAGNEQYF
few	TRBV7-8	CASSSGQRMGGYTF
-	TRBV9	CASSGSGGVKTQYF
-	TRBV27	CASITDQETQYF
-	TRBV6-5	CASSRGLASYEQYF
few	TRBV4-3	CASSPTGISNEQFF
few	TRBV15	CATSRGVAAITDTQYF
-	TRBV2	CASRASGGLSNQPQHF
-	TRBV7-3	CVSSPGTGVLVDTQYF
few	TRBV27	CASSFGGPGYGYTF
few	TRBV12-3/TRBV12-4	CASSQGWETQYF
-	TRBV4-3	CASSQDRRGAQLELFF
-	TRBV13	CASSRPGTSGGEQYF
-	TRBV27	CASWDRGKSNQPQHF
few	TRBV6-1	CATAGYRTSGGPTNTGELFF